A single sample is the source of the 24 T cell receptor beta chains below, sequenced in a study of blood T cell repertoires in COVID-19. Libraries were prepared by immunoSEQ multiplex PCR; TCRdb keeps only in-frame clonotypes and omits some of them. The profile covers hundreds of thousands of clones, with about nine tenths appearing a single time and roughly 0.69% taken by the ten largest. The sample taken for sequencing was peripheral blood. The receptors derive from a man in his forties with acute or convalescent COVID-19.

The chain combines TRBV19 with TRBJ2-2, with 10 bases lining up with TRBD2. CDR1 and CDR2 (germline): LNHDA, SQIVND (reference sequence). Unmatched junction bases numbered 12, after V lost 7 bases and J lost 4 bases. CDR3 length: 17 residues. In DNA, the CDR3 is TGTGCCAGTATCTATGATGCAGCGGGAGGGTTCACCGGGGAGCTGTTTTTT. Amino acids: CASIYDAAGGFTGELFF.

As DNA, the CDR3 is TGCGCCAGCAGATCTCTAGCGGGAGTCGATGGGGCCAAAAACATTCAGTACTTC. It codes for CASRSLAGVDGAKNIQYF. The chain is built from TRBV5-1 and TRBJ2-4; 10 nucleotides line up with TRBD2. J gave up 1 base and V 5 bases, and 12 bases lay outside the gene matches. In germline, CDR1 is SGHRS, CDR2 YFSETQ. This CDR3 is 18 amino acids long.

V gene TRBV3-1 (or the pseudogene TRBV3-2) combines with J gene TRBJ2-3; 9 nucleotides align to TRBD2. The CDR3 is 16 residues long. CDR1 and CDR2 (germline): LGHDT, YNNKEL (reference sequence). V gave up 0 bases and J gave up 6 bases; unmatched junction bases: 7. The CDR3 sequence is CASSQDIAGAQDTQYF. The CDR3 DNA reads TGTGCCAGCAGCCAAGATATAGCGGGGGCCCAGGATACGCAGTATTTT.

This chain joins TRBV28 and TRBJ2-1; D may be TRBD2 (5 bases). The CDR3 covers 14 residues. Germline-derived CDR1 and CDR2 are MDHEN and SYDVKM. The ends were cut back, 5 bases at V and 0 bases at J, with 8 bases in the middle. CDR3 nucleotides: TGTGCCAGCAGTACCACTAGCTCCTACAATGAGCAGTTCTTC. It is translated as CASSTTSSYNEQFF.

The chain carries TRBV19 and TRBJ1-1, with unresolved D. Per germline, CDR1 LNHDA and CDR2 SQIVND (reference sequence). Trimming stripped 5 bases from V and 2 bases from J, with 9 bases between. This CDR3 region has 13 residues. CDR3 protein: CASSPRVNTEAFF. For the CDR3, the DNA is TGTGCCAGTAGTCCCCGGGTAAACACTGAAGCTTTCTTT.

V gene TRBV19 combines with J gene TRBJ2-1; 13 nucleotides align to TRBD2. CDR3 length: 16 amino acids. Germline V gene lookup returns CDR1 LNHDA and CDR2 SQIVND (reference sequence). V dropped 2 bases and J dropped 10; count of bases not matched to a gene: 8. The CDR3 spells CASSITPGLAGSEQFF. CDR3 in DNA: TGTGCCAGTAGTATAACGCCGGGACTAGCGGGGTCGGAGCAGTTCTTC.

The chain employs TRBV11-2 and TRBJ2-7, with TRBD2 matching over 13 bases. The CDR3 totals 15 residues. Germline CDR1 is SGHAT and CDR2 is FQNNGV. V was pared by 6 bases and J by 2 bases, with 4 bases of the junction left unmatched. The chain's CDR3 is CASSFGLAGAYEQYF. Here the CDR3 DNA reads TGTGCCAGCAGTTTTGGACTAGCGGGGGCCTACGAGCAGTACTTC.

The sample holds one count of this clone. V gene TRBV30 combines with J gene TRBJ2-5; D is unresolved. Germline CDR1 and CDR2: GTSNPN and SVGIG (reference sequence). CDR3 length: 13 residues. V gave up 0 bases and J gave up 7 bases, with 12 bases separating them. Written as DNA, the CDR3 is TGTGCCTGGAGTGTTACTACCCGCTTGACCCAGTACTTC. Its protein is CAWSVTTRLTQYF.

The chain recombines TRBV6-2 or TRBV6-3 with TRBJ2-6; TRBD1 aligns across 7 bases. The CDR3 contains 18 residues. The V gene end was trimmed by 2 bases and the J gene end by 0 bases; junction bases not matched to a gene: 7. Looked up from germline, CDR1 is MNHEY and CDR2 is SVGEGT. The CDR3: CASSYLRQGDSGANVLTF. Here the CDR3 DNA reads TGTGCCAGCAGTTACCTTAGGCAGGGGGACTCTGGGGCCAACGTCCTGACTTTC.

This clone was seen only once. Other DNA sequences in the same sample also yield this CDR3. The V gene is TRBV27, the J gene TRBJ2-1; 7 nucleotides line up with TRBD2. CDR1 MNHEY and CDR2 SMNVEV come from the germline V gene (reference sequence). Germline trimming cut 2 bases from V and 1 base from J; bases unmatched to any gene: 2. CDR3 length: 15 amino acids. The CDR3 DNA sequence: TGTGCCAGCAGTTTAGCGGGGGTGTCCTACAATGAGCAGTTCTTC. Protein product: CASSLAGVSYNEQFF.

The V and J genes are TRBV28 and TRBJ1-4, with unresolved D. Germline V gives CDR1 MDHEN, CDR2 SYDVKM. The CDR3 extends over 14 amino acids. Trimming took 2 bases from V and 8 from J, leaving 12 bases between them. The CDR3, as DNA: TGTGCCAGCAGTTTAAACGTCAACGGGGAAAAACTGTTTTTT. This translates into CASSLNVNGEKLFF.

CDR3 in amino acids: CASSQDRPKAGDYEQYF. CDR3 bases: TGTGCCAGCAGCCAAGATCGCCCTAAGGCGGGGGACTACGAGCAGTACTTC. The V call is TRBV3-1 (or the pseudogene TRBV3-2), the J call TRBJ2-7; 7 bases align to TRBD2. Germline V gene sequence: CDR1 LGHDT, CDR2 YNNKEL (reference sequence). Trimming at V came to 0 bases and at J to 3 bases, leaving 11 bases not matched to a gene. The CDR3 runs to 17 residues.

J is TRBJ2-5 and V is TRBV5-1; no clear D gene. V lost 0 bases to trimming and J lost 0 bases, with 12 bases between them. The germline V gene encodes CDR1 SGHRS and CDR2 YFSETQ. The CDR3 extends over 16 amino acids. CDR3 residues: CASSLVPARYQETQYF. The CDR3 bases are TGCGCCAGCAGCTTGGTACCTGCCAGATACCAAGAGACCCAGTACTTC.

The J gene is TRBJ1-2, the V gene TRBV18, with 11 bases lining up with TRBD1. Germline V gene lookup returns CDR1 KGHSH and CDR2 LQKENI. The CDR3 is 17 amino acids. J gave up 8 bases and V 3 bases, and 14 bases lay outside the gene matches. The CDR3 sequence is CASSPRGQGAIAGGYTF. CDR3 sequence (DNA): TGTGCCAGCTCACCCCGAGGACAGGGGGCCATCGCAGGGGGCTACACCTTC.

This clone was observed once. CDR3 sequence: CASSPTAGGPSGELFF. The CDR3 DNA follows: TGTGCCAGCAGCCCCACAGCGGGGGGGCCCTCCGGGGAGCTGTTTTTT. The chain carries TRBV7-9 and TRBJ2-2; 10 nucleotides line up with TRBD2. The CDR3 contains 16 residues. The junction had 9 bases not matched to a gene; V was cut back by 5 bases and J by 6 bases. The germline V gene encodes CDR1 SEHNR and CDR2 FQNEAQ (reference sequence). Full variable domain (remainder filled in from reference TRBV7-9 and TRBJ2-2): DTGVSQNPRHKITKRGQNVTFRCDPISEHNRLYWYRQTLGQGPEFLTYFQNEAQLEKSRLLSDRFSAERPKGSFSTLEIQRTEQGDSAMYLCASSPTAGGPSGELFFGEGSRLTVL.

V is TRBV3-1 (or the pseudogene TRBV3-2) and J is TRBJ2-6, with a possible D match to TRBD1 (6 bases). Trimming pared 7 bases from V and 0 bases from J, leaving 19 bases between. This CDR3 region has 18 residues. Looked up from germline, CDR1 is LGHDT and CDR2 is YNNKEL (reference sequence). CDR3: CASTPRGQSFSGANVLTF. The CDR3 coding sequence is TGTGCCAGCACCCCGCGTGGACAGTCGTTCTCTGGGGCCAACGTCCTGACTTTC.

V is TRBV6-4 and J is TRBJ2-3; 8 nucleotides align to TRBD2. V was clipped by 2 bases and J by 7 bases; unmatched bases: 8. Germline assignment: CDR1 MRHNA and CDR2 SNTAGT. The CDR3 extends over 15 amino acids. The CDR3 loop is CASSDDGGAPNTQYF. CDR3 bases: TGTGCCAGCAGTGACGACGGGGGGGCCCCAAATACGCAGTATTTT.

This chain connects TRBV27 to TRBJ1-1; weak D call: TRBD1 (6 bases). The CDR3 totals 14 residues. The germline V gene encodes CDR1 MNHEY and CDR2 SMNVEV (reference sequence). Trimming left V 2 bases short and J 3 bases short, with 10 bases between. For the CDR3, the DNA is TGTGCCAGCAGTTTAGTTACAGGGTACACTGAAGCTTTCTTT. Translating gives CASSLVTGYTEAFF.

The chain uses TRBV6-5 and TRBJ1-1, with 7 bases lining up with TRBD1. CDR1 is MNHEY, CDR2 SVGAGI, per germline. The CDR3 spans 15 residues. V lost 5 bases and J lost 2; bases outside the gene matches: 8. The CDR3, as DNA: TGTGCCAGCAGTAAATCAGACAGGGTTAACACTGAAGCTTTCTTT. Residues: CASSKSDRVNTEAFF.

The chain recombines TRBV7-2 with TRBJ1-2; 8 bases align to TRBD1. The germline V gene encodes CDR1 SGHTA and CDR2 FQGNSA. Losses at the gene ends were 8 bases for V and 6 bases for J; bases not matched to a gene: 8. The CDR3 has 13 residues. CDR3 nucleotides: TGTGCCAGCCGACAGGGGACGATGGATGGCTACACCTTC. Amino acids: CASRQGTMDGYTF.

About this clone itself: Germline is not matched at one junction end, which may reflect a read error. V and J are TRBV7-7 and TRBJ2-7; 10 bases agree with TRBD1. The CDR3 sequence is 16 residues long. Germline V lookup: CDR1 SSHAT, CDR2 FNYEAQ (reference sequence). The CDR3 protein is CASSSSTGTGAGEQYF. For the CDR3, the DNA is TGTGCTAGCAGTTCTAGCACCGGGACAGGGGCTGGCGAGCAGTACTTC.

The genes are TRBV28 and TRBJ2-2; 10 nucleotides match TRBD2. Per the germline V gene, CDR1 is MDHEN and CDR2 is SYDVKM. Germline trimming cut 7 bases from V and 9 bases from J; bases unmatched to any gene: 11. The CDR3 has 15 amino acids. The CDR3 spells CASILGASGSRELFF. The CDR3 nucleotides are TGTGCCAGCATCCTAGGTGCTAGCGGGAGCCGGGAGCTGTTTTTT.

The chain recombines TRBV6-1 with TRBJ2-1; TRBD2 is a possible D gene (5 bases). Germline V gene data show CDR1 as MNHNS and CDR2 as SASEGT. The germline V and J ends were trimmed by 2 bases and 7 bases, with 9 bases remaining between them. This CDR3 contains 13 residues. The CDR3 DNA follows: TGTGCCAGCAGTGAACTGGGAGTGAATGAGCAGTTCTTC. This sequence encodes CASSELGVNEQFF.

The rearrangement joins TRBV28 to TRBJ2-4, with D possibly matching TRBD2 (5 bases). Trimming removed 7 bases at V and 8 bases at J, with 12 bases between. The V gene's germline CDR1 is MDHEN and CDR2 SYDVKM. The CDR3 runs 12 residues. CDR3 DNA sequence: TGTGCCAGCACCGAGGGTCGGGACATTCAGTACTTC. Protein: CASTEGRDIQYF.